Listed below are T cell receptor beta chains from one sample, sequenced in a study of cytomegalovirus exposure and HLA in healthy donors. TCRdb keeps only in-frame clones here, not all; method: immunoSEQ multiplex PCR. This sample carries 150,000 or so clones, more than 60% of them seen once, and the ten largest clones take more than 6%. Sequences were obtained from PBMCs. Receptors were obtained from a woman between 40 and 55 years old in good health and CMV-seropositive. CDR3s leave out the opening cysteine and the closing phenylalanine or tryptophan.

V gene	J gene	CDR3 protein
TRBV6-1	TRBJ1-5	ASSEANSNQPQH
TRBV7-6	TRBJ2-3	ASSFLAGNTQY
TRBV7-6	TRBJ2-3	ASSITDTQY
TRBV6-6	TRBJ1-5	ASNIQGWDQPQH
TRBV5-1	TRBJ2-1	ASSLDWGTGKGILYNEQF
TRBV6-1	TRBJ1-5	ASSAGTGSGNQPQH
TRBV4-3	TRBJ2-3	ASSQDQATDTQY
TRBV19	TRBJ2-3	ASSISVGTDTQY
TRBV5-1	TRBJ2-7	ASSRDFYEQY
TRBV10-3	TRBJ2-5	AIGAGPPETQY
TRBV11-1	TRBJ1-3	ASSPPDSGNTIY
TRBV19	TRBJ1-1	ASTRQGFFTEAF
TRBV2	TRBJ2-1	ASRGQGAYNEQF
TRBV6-6	TRBJ1-1	ASSYQGNTEAF
TRBV5-1	TRBJ2-1	ASSFGGGADEQF
TRBV30	TRBJ2-7	AWSAGTTGYEQY
TRBV7-2	TRBJ1-3	ASSLTVKSAGNTIY
TRBV28	TRBJ2-7	ASRRQGSYEQY
TRBV4-1	TRBJ1-1	ASSQGRGTEAF
TRBV7-2	TRBJ2-2	ASSLKYFTGELF
TRBV6-6	TRBJ1-3	ASTQETSGNTIY
TRBV7-8	TRBJ2-7	ASSLPLAKYEQY